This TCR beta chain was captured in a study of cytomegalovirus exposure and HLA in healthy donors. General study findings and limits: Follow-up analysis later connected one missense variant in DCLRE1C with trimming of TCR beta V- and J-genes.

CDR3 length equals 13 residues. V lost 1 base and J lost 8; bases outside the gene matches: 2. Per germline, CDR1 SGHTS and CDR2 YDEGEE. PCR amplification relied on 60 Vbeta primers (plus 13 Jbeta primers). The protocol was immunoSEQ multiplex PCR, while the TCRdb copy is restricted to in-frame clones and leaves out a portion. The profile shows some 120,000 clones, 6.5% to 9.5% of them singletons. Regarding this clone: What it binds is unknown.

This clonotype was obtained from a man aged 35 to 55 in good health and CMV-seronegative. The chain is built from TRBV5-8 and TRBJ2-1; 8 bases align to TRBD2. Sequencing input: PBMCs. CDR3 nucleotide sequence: TGTGCCAGCAGCTTGCAGCGGGGGTATGAGCAGTTCTTC. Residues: CASSLQRGYEQFF. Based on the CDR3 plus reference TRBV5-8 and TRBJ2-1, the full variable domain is EAGVTQSPTHLIKTRGQQATLRCSPISGHTSVYWYQQALGLGLQFLLWYDEGEERNRGNFPPRFSGRQFPNYSSELNVNALELEDSALYLCASSLQRGYEQFFGPGTRLTVL.